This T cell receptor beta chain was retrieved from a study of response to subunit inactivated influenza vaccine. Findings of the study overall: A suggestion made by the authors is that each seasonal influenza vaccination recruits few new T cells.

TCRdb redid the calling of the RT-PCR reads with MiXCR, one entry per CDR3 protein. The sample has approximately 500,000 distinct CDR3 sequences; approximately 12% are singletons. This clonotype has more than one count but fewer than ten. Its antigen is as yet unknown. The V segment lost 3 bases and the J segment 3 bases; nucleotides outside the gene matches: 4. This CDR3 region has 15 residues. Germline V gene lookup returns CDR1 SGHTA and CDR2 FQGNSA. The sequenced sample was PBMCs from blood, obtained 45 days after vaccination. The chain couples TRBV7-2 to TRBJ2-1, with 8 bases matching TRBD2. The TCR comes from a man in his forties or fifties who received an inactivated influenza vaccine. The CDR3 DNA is TGTGCCAGCAGCTTTAGCGGGGCAGGCTACAATGAGCAGTTCTTC. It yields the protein CASSFSGAGYNEQFF.